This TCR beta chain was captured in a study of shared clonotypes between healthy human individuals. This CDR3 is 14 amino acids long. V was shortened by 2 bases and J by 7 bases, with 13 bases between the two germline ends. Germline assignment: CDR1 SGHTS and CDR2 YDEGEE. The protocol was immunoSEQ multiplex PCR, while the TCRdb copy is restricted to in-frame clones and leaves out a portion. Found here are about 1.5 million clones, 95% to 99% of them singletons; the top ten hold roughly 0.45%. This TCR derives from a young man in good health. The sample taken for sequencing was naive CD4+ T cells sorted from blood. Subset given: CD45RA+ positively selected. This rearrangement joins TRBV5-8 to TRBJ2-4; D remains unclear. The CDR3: CASSFMVLMNIQYF. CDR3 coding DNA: TGTGCCAGCAGCTTTATGGTTCTCATGAACATTCAGTACTTC.